A selection of T cell receptor beta chains follows, all from one sample in a study of T cells in Graves' hyperthyroidism and ophthalmopathy. TCRdb re-analysed the multiplex PCR reads in MiXCR, keeping a single row per CDR3 protein. The data contain around 760,000 distinct CDR3 sequences, about a third of them seen just once; the ten biggest clones take up roughly 30%. Sequenced material: blood. These receptors were taken from a woman between 35 and 50 years old with Graves' hyperthyroidism. Each CDR3 is given with its conserved first and last residue. The order of the fields is J gene, V gene, clone size, D gene, CDR3 protein, CDR3 DNA. A D gene is named only where the DNA matches it firmly. Rows may omit the clone size; those that give it use once, few, many or a size class.

TRBJ2-7 TRBV29-1 many - CSVSDGYEQYF TGCAGCGTTTCGGACGGCTACGAGCAGTACTTC
TRBJ2-2 TRBV6-5 - - CASSYSRGPGELFF TGTGCCAGCAGTTACTCGAGAGGGCCCGGGGAGCTGTTTTTT
TRBJ2-5 TRBV20-1 many - CSARADSEAETQYF TGCAGTGCTAGAGCGGACAGCGAGGCTGAGACCCAGTACTTC
TRBJ2-6 TRBV7-9 - TRBD1 CASSIGAGTGLSGANVLTF TGTGCCAGCAGCATAGGTGCCGGGACAGGACTATCTGGGGCCAACGTCCTGACTTTC
TRBJ1-2 TRBV19 few - CASSIPGSGYTF TGTGCCAGTAGTATACCGGGATCTGGCTACACCTTC
TRBJ2-7 TRBV29-1 - - CSVEAWGLEYEQYF TGCAGCGTTGAAGCATGGGGGCTTGAGTACGAGCAGTACTTC
TRBJ1-1 TRBV6-5 few - CASSYLGPNTEAFF TGTGCCAGCAGTTATTTGGGCCCGAACACTGAAGCTTTCTTT
TRBJ1-1 TRBV7-9 - - CASSQVLRGFKNTEAFF TGTGCCAGCAGCCAAGTTTTGAGGGGTTTTAAGAACACTGAAGCTTTCTTT
TRBJ1-2 TRBV12-3/TRBV12-4 many TRBD1 CASNLGQGYGYTF TGTGCCAGCAACCTGGGACAGGGCTATGGCTACACCTTC
TRBJ2-5 TRBV2 many - CARSGRETQYF TGTGCCAGAAGCGGTAGGGAGACCCAGTACTTC
TRBJ1-4 TRBV7-2 few - CASSPAPEKLFF TGTGCCAGCAGCCCTGCTCCTGAAAAACTGTTTTTT
TRBJ1-5 TRBV12-3/TRBV12-4 - TRBD1 CASSLGDRRYSNQPQHF TGTGCCAGCAGTTTAGGGGACAGAAGATATAGCAATCAGCCCCAGCATTTT
TRBJ1-1 TRBV15 - - CASSQETGAFGTEAFF TGTGCCAGCAGCCAAGAGACAGGAGCCTTCGGCACTGAAGCTTTCTTT
TRBJ2-7 TRBV6-2/TRBV6-3 - TRBD1 CASSLTGNNHEQYF TGTGCCAGCAGTTTGACAGGGAACAACCACGAGCAGTACTTC
TRBJ1-1 TRBV7-8 - TRBD1 CASSPWTGGYTEAFF TGTGCCAGCAGCCCCTGGACAGGGGGCTACACTGAAGCTTTCTTT
TRBJ2-5 TRBV27 - TRBD2 CASSRLAGSETQYF TGTGCCAGCAGTCGACTAGCGGGGTCGGAGACCCAGTACTTC
TRBJ1-1 TRBV15 many TRBD1 CATSRAGQAPNTEAFF TGTGCCACCAGCAGGGCTGGACAGGCGCCGAACACTGAAGCTTTCTTT
TRBJ1-1 TRBV12-3/TRBV12-4 - - CASSYQGTPPNTEAFF TGTGCCAGCAGTTACCAGGGGACCCCTCCTAACACTGAAGCTTTCTTT
TRBJ1-2 TRBV7-2 many TRBD1 CASSSGQGNYGYTF TGTGCCAGCAGCTCCGGACAGGGGAACTATGGCTACACCTTC
TRBJ2-7 TRBV29-1 many TRBD2 CSVVGTSGTEQYF TGCAGCGTTGTTGGGACTAGCGGTACTGAGCAGTACTTC
TRBJ2-7 TRBV6-2/TRBV6-3 few TRBD1 CASSRQGPVDEQYF TGTGCCAGCAGTAGACAGGGCCCCGTGGACGAGCAGTACTTC
TRBJ1-1 TRBV6-5 many TRBD1 CASSYSGQGGAFF TGTGCCAGCAGTTACTCCGGACAGGGTGGGGCTTTCTTT
TRBJ1-5 TRBV15 many - CATSMRNDNQPQHF TGTGCCACCAGCATGAGAAACGATAATCAGCCCCAGCATTTT
TRBJ2-5 TRBV9 many TRBD2 CASSTTSGPTTQYF TGTGCCAGCAGCACTACTAGCGGCCCAACGACCCAGTACTTC
TRBJ2-5 TRBV24-1 - TRBD1 CATSDPGTGNGETQYF TGTGCCACCAGTGACCCCGGGACAGGGAATGGAGAGACCCAGTACTTC
TRBJ2-7 TRBV12-3/TRBV12-4 - - CASSGIYYEQYF TGTGCCAGCAGTGGAATTTACTACGAGCAGTACTTC
TRBJ1-1 TRBV11-2 many - CASSPSLQGGRAFF TGTGCCAGCAGCCCCTCCCTCCAGGGCGGGAGGGCTTTCTTT
TRBJ1-1 TRBV29-1 many - CSVYRAENTEAFF TGCAGCGTCTACAGGGCCGAGAACACTGAAGCTTTCTTT
TRBJ2-7 TRBV10-3 - - CASSYFTAQSYEQYF TGTGCCAGCAGTTATTTCACAGCGCAAAGCTACGAGCAGTACTTC
TRBJ2-5 TRBV6-6 - - CASRRDLTQETQYF TGTGCCAGCAGGCGGGATCTAACTCAAGAGACCCAGTACTTC
TRBJ2-3 TRBV10-3 - - CAIEFADTQYF TGTGCCATCGAATTCGCAGATACGCAGTATTTT
TRBJ1-5 TRBV5-6 many - CASSLSWDQPQHF TGTGCCAGCAGCTTGTCTTGGGATCAGCCCCAGCATTTT
TRBJ2-7 TRBV12-3/TRBV12-4 - - CASALEYEQYF TGTGCCAGCGCTTTGGAATACGAGCAGTACTTC
TRBJ2-5 TRBV7-2 few - CASSPRPAAQETQYF TGTGCCAGCAGCCCCCGACCGGCGGCCCAAGAGACCCAGTACTTC
TRBJ2-5 TRBV30 few - CAWSPLSLGATQYF TGTGCCTGGAGTCCCCTGTCCCTCGGGGCGACCCAGTACTTC